This T cell receptor beta chain was recorded in a study of glioma-infiltrating T cells. V dropped 2 bases and J dropped 0 bases, with 7 bases sitting between them. CDR1 and CDR2 from the germline V gene are SGHAT and FQNNGV. The CDR3 has 14 residues. Amplification of TCR alpha and beta CDR3 regions from RNA used iRepertoire nested multiplex PCR. TCRdb re-analysed the multiplex PCR reads in MiXCR, keeping a single row per CDR3 protein. This sample has under 150,000 distinct CDR3 sequences, with around 25% found just once. This clonotype has more than one count but fewer than ten. Input material: glioma tissue, nonneoplastic brain tissue, or PBMCs (not recorded which). The sequence derives from a human donor with low-grade glioma or glioblastoma, undergoing nonglioma brain surgery, or in good health (not recorded which). V gene TRBV11-2 combines with J gene TRBJ2-5; D might be TRBD1 (6 bases). The CDR3 coding sequence is TGTGCCAGCAGCTTAACAGGGCACCAAGAGACCCAGTACTTC. Residues: CASSLTGHQETQYF.